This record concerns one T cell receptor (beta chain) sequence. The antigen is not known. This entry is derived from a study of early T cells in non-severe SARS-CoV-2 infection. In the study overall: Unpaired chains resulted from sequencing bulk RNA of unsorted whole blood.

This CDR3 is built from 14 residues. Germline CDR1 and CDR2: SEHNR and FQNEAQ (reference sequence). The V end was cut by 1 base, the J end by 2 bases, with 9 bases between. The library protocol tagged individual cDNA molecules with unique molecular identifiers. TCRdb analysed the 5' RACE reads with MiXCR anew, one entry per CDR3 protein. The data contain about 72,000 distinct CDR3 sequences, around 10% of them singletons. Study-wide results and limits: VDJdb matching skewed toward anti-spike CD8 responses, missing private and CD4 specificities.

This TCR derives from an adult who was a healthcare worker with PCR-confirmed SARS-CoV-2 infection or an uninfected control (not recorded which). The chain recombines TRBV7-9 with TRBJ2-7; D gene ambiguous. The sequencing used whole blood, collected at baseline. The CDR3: CASSLGGLTYEQYF. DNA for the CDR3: TGTGCCAGCAGCTTAGGAGGTTTAACCTACGAGCAGTACTTC.